This entry concerns a single T cell receptor (beta chain). What it binds is unknown. Clones were sequenced by immunoSEQ multiplex PCR, and TCRdb holds only the in-frame ones, with some missing. Of some 650,000 clones listed, roughly 97% are singletons. The record originates from a study of shared clonotypes between healthy human individuals. Trimming stripped 4 bases from V and 1 base from J, with 12 bases between. The CDR3 contains 15 residues. Germline-derived CDR1 and CDR2 are SGDLS and YYNGEE. Study-level results: Non-shared clonotypes showed lower generation probabilities than clonotypes common to all four donors.

Sequencing was performed on naive CD4+ T cells sorted from blood. Subset in this sample: CD45RA+ positively selected. V gene TRBV9 combines with J gene TRBJ2-1, with D perhaps assigned TRBD1 or TRBD2 (5 bases each). The source is a woman under 40 in good health. CDR3 DNA sequence: TGTGCCAGCAGCCCCGGGGCAGGGTCCTACAATGAGCAGTTCTTC. Its protein is CASSPGAGSYNEQFF.